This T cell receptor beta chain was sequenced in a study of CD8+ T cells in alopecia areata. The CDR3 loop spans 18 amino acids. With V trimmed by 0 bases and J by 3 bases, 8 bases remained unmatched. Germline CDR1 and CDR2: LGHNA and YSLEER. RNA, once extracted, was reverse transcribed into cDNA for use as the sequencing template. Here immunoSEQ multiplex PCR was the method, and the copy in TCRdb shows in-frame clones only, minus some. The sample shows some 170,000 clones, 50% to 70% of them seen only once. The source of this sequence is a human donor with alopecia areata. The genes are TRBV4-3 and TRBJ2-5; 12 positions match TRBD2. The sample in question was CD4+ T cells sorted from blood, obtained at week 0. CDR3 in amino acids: CASSQDPGLAGTKETQYF. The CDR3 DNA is TGCGCCAGCAGCCAAGATCCTGGACTAGCGGGGACTAAAGAGACCCAGTACTTC.